Shown below are 10 T cell receptor beta chains from a single sample sequenced in a study of blood T cell repertoires in COVID-19. Profiling relied on immunoSEQ multiplex PCR, and the TCRdb table lists in-frame clones only, not all of them. This table has roughly 330,000 clones, approximately 87% appearing once. Sequencing was performed on PBMCs or T cells enriched from blood (not recorded which). These receptors came from a woman aged 25 to 45 who had recovered from COVID-19.

This chain links TRBV3-1 (or the pseudogene TRBV3-2) with TRBJ1-5; the D is unclear. The CDR3 runs 16 residues. Per germline, CDR1 LGHDT and CDR2 YNNKEL (reference sequence). V gave up 7 bases and J gave up 3 bases, with 19 bases separating them. The CDR3 here is CASTSDGVAANQPQHF. As DNA, the CDR3 is TGTGCCAGCACCTCAGACGGGGTCGCGGCCAATCAGCCCCAGCATTTT.

J is TRBJ1-2 and V is TRBV5-4; a possible D gene is TRBD1 (5 bases). CDR1 and CDR2 from the germline V gene are SGHNT and YYREEE (reference sequence). V gave up 3 bases and J gave up 3 bases, with 21 bases separating them. This CDR3 region has 17 residues. In DNA form, the CDR3 reads TGTGCCAGCAGCTCACCGGGACTGGGGATATATGACTATGGCTACACCTTC. Translated: CASSSPGLGIYDYGYTF.

This chain connects TRBV7-8 to TRBJ2-5; weak D call: TRBD1 (6 bases). Germline assignment: CDR1 SGHVS and CDR2 FQNEAQ. This CDR3 spans 16 amino acids. V was cut by 5 bases and J by 1 base, with 17 bases left in between. DNA for the CDR3: TGTGCCAGCAGCCCATACAGGGCTCCCTTCCAAGAGACCCAGTACTTC. Its protein is CASSPYRAPFQETQYF. The whole variable domain, filled in from reference TRBV7-8 and TRBJ2-5, reads GAGVSQSPRYKVAKRGQDVALRCDPISGHVSLFWYQQALGQGPEFLTYFQNEAQLDKSGLPSDRFFAERPEGSVSTLKIQRTQQEDSAVYLCASSPYRAPFQETQYFGPGTRLLVL.

The chain couples TRBV23-1 to TRBJ2-1; possible D gene TRBD2, 8 bases. Being an ORF, TRBV23-1 has a function that is uncertain. V was trimmed by 4 bases and J by 8 bases, leaving 15 bases between them. CDR3 length: 14 residues. CDR3 nucleotide sequence: TGCGCCAGCAGTCTGGGGACTAGGGGGCATGAGCAGTTCTTC. Protein product: CASSLGTRGHEQFF.

The V call is TRBV23-1, the J call TRBJ1-5; no clear D gene. TRBV23-1 is sorted into the ORF group, with uncertain function. CDR3 size: 15 residues. Trimming pared 5 bases from V and 7 bases from J, leaving 18 bases between. The CDR3 nucleotides read TGCGCCAGCAGTAGCGGTGCGGGGAGTGGGCAGCCCCAGCATTTT. The encoded protein is CASSSGAGSGQPQHF.

This clone came up once. Other DNA sequences from this sample encode an identical CDR3 as well. The V call is TRBV18, the J call TRBJ1-2, with TRBD1 as a possible D gene (6 bases). Germline CDR1 KGHSH, CDR2 LQKENI. The CDR3 extends over 13 amino acids. With 4 bases removed from V and 3 bases from J, the gap between germline ends came to 9 bases. The CDR3 sequence: CASSLAGDYGYTF. The CDR3 coding sequence is TGTGCCAGCTCACTGGCAGGGGACTATGGCTACACCTTC.

The chain has TRBV9 and TRBJ1-2; 10 bases map to TRBD1. Germline lookup yields CDR1 SGDLS and CDR2 YYNGEE. The CDR3 is 17 amino acids. The ends lost 3 bases at V and 4 bases at J; junction bases unmatched: 12. The CDR3 nucleotides are TGTGCCAGCAGCGCACCCCCGCGGGACAGGGGATTCTATGGCTACACCTTC. It specifies CASSAPPRDRGFYGYTF.

This sequence joins TRBV6-5 and TRBJ2-1; possible D gene TRBD2, 5 bases. Per the germline V gene, CDR1 is MNHEY and CDR2 is SVGAGI. V lost 7 bases and J 6 bases, leaving 10 bases between the germline ends. This CDR3 is built from 12 residues. The CDR3 is CASTRLSNEQFF. DNA of the CDR3: TGTGCCAGCACGCGACTAAGCAATGAGCAGTTCTTC.

This clone was detected only a few times. Written as DNA, the CDR3 is TGTGCCAGCAGCCATGAAAGGGGTTTGACCGGGGAGCTGTTTTTT. Encoded protein: CASSHERGLTGELFF. The gene calls are TRBV5-4 and TRBJ2-2, with D possibly TRBD1 on 5 matching bases. CDR3 size: 15 residues. CDR1 SGHNT and CDR2 YYREEE come from the germline V gene (reference sequence). The V gene lost 4 bases and the J gene lost 5 bases, with 15 bases spanning the gap.

As for this clone: Compared with germline, one end of the junction differs, possibly owing to a read error. The V call is TRBV3-1 (or the pseudogene TRBV3-2), the J call TRBJ2-7, with 8 nucleotides matching TRBD1. This CDR3 has 12 amino acids. From germline, CDR1 is LGHDT and CDR2 YNNKEL (reference sequence). CDR3 residues: CASSHSHRGFLF. Written as DNA, the CDR3 is TGTGCCAGCAGCCATTCCCACAGGGGGTTCCTTTTC.